This is a list of T cell receptor beta chains from one sample in a study of T cells in Graves' hyperthyroidism and ophthalmopathy. TCRdb analysed the multiplex PCR reads with MiXCR anew, one entry per CDR3 protein. The sample yields 450,000 to 600,000 distinct CDR3 sequences, around 13% seen once. The sample was blood. Source of these receptors: a woman in her thirties or forties with Graves' hyperthyroidism. CDR3s include the opening cysteine and the closing phenylalanine or tryptophan. The D gene is left open where the match is weak. Rows may omit the clone size; those that give it use once, few, many or a size class.

size: few
D: .
J: TRBJ1-2
V: TRBV7-9
DNA: TGTGCCAGCAGCTTAGCCACAGGCGCTTATGGCTACACCTTC
CDR3: CASSLATGAYGYTF

size: many
D: TRBD1
J: TRBJ1-1
V: TRBV27
DNA: TGTGCCAGCAGTCTCGACAGGGCCGCTAGAGCTTTCTTT
CDR3: CASSLDRAARAFF

size: many
D: .
J: TRBJ1-1
V: TRBV19
DNA: TGTGCCAGTAGTATTTCCGTGAACACTGAAGCTTTCTTT
CDR3: CASSISVNTEAFF

size: .
D: TRBD2
J: TRBJ2-1
V: TRBV5-1
DNA: TGCGCCGGCAGCTTGGGCCCCGGGACTAGCGGGAGGCTGGTTAATGAGCAGTTCTTC
CDR3: CAGSLGPGTSGRLVNEQFF

size: many
D: .
J: TRBJ2-7
V: TRBV20-1
DNA: TGCAGTGCTAGAGAGTCTTTGTCGGGAGCGGTCTACGAGCAGTACTTC
CDR3: CSARESLSGAVYEQYF

size: once
D: TRBD2
J: TRBJ2-7
V: TRBV28
DNA: TGTGCCAGCAGTTTTGAGTCTAGCGGGAGGGCTGGGTACGAGCAGTACTTC
CDR3: CASSFESSGRAGYEQYF

size: many
D: .
J: TRBJ2-7
V: TRBV5-1
DNA: TGCGCCAGCAGCTTGGGGGACTTGGGAACCTACGAGCAGTACTTC
CDR3: CASSLGDLGTYEQYF

size: few
D: TRBD1
J: TRBJ2-7
V: TRBV13
DNA: TGTGCCAGCAGCAAAAGGACAGGGCTGATCTACGAGCAGTACTTC
CDR3: CASSKRTGLIYEQYF

size: many
D: .
J: TRBJ1-2
V: TRBV19
DNA: TGTGCCAGTATCGCTCCCGACAGGAACTATGGCTACACCTTC
CDR3: CASIAPDRNYGYTF

size: many
D: TRBD2
J: TRBJ2-7
V: TRBV20-1
DNA: TGCAGTGCTATCCCACCTAGCGGGAGTTACGAGCAGTACTTC
CDR3: CSAIPPSGSYEQYF

size: many
D: .
J: TRBJ2-5
V: TRBV20-1
DNA: TGCAGTGCCGCTCCGTGGGGAAGTAGCCAAGAGACCCAGTACTTC
CDR3: CSAAPWGSSQETQYF

size: .
D: .
J: TRBJ1-2
V: TRBV15
DNA: TGTGCCACTACGTCGTCGGGCCAATATGGCTACACCTTC
CDR3: CATTSSGQYGYTF

size: few
D: TRBD1
J: TRBJ2-2
V: TRBV3-1
DNA: TGTGCCAGCAGCGTAGATTTTATCGGGACAGGGGGCTCGGGGGAGCTGTTTTTT
CDR3: CASSVDFIGTGGSGELFF

size: many
D: TRBD1
J: TRBJ1-1
V: TRBV20-1
DNA: TGCAGTGCTAGGCCAGGGGGTATGAACACTGAAGCTTTCTTT
CDR3: CSARPGGMNTEAFF

size: many
D: TRBD1
J: TRBJ1-3
V: TRBV7-9
DNA: TGTGCCAGCAGTTCAGGGGGCATGGCCATATATTTT
CDR3: CASSSGGMAIYF

size: many
D: TRBD1
J: TRBJ1-5
V: TRBV20-1
DNA: TGCAGTGCGCACGACAGGGCAATCAATCAGCCCCAGCATTTT
CDR3: CSAHDRAINQPQHF